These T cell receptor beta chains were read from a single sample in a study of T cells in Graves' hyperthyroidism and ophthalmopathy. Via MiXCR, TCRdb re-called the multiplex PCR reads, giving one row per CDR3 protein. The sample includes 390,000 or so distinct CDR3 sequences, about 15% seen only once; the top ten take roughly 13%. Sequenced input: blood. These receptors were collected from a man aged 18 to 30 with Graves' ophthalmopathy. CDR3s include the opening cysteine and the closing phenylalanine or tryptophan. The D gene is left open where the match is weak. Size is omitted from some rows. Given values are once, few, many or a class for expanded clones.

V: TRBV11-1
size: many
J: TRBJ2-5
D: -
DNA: TGTGCCAGCAGCTTTCCGGCAGAAGTGGAGACCCAGTACTTC
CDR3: CASSFPAEVETQYF

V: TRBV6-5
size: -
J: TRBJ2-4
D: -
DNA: TGTGCCAGCAGTTACTCTGGAGCGATAGCCAAAAACATTCAGTACTTC
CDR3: CASSYSGAIAKNIQYF

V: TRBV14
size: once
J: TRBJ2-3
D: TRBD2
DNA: TGTGCCAGCAGCTTTTACGGGGGGGGAGCAATAGATACGCAGTATTTT
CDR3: CASSFYGGGAIDTQYF

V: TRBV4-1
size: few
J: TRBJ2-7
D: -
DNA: TGCGCCAGCAGTCAGATTACGGGCTACGAGCAGTACTTC
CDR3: CASSQITGYEQYF

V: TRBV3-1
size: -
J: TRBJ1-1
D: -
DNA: TGTGCCAGCAGCCAAGGAACCAGCGTGAACACTGAAGCTTTCTTT
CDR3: CASSQGTSVNTEAFF

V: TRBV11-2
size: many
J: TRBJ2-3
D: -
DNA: TGTGCCAGCAGCTTATGGGGACTCACAGATACGCAGTATTTT
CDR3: CASSLWGLTDTQYF

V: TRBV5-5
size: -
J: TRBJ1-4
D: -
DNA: TGTGCCAGCAGCTTGCCCACAACTAATGAAAAACTGTTTTTT
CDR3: CASSLPTTNEKLFF

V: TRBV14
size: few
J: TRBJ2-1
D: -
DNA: TGTGCCAGCAGCTCGCGGGTCCAGGGAGAGCAGTTCTTC
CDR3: CASSSRVQGEQFF

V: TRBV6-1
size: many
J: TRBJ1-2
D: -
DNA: TGTGCCAGCAGCACACCACAGAGGGACTATGGCTACACCTTC
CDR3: CASSTPQRDYGYTF

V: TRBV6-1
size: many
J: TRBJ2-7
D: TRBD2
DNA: TGTGCCAGCAGTATAACTAGCGGCTCCTACGAGCAGTACTTC
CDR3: CASSITSGSYEQYF

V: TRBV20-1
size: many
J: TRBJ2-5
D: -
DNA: TGCAATGCCCACTTAGGAGGGGGGACCCAGTACTTC
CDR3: CNAHLGGGTQYF

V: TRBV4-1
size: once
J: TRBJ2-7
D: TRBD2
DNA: TGCGCCAGCAGCCAAGATACGGGGGGGCTTTCGTACGAGCAGTACTTC
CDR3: CASSQDTGGLSYEQYF

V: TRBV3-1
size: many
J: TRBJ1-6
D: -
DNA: TGTGCCAGCACCCAAGGACACGGTAATTCACCCCTCCACTTT
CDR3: CASTQGHGNSPLHF

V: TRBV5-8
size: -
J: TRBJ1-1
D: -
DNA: TGTGCCAGCAGCGGAACTGAGGACACTGAAGCTTTCTTT
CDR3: CASSGTEDTEAFF

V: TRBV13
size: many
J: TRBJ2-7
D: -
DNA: TGTGCCAGCAGCTTAGGCAAAGGGTGGACCTACGAGCAGTACTTC
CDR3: CASSLGKGWTYEQYF

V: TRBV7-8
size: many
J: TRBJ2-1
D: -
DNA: TGTGCCAGCAGCTTGCAGGGGTCGAATGAGCAGTTCTTC
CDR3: CASSLQGSNEQFF

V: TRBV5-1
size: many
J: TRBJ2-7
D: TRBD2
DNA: TGCGCCAGCAGCCCCAGACTAGCGGGGGCCTCCTACGAGCAGTACTTC
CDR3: CASSPRLAGASYEQYF

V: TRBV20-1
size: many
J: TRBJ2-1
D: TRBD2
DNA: TGCAGTGCTAACAGGATGGGACTAGCGGGAGGGAATGAGCAGTTCTTC
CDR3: CSANRMGLAGGNEQFF

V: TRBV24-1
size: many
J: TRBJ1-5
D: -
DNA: TGTGCCACCAGTGAAGAAGGACGTCCCCAGCATTTT
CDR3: CATSEEGRPQHF

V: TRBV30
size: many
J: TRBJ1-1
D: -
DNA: TGTGCCTGGAGTACCCCTCCCCGCGAAGCTTTCTTT
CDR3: CAWSTPPREAFF

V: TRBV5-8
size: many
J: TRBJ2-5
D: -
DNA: TGTGCCAGCACCTCAGGGCCCTGGGAGACCCAGTACTTC
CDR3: CASTSGPWETQYF

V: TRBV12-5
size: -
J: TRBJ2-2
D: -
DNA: TGTGCTAGTGGTTTGGTTCTAGGGACGGCCGGGGAGCTGTTTTTT
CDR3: CASGLVLGTAGELFF

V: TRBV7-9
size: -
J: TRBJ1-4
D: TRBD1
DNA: TGTGCCAGCAGCATGACAGGGGAGAATGAAAAACTGTTTTTT
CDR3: CASSMTGENEKLFF

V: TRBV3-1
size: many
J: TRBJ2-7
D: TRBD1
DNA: TGTGCCAGCAGCCCATGGACAGGGGGGGACGAGCAGTACTTC
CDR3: CASSPWTGGDEQYF

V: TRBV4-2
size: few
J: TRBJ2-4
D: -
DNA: TGTGCCAGCAGCCAAGATCACGGGACTCATACGATAGCCAAAAACATTCAGTACTTC
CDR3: CASSQDHGTHTIAKNIQYF

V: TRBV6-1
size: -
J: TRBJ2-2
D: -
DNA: TGTGCCAGCAGTCCTAGCTCATCGAACACCGGGGAGCTGTTTTTT
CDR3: CASSPSSSNTGELFF

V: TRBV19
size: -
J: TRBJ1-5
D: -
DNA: TGTGCCACTAAGTCGGGGCAGGGGCCGGGTCAGCCCCAGCATTTT
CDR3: CATKSGQGPGQPQHF

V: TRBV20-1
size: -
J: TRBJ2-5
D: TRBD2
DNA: TGCAGTGCTAGAGGGGTTAGCGGGGGGGCCGGGGAGACCCAGTACTTC
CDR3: CSARGVSGGAGETQYF

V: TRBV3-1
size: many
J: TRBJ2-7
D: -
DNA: TGTGCCAGCAGCCAAGCCATCCCTCCAAGGGAGCAGTACTTC
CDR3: CASSQAIPPREQYF

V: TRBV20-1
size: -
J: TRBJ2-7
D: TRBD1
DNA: TGCAGTGCGGCGGGACAGGGGGACGCCTCCTACGAGCAGTACTTC
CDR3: CSAAGQGDASYEQYF

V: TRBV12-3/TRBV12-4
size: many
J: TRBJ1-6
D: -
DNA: TGTGCCAGCAGTACCTATACCGGTCCGGGGTCACCCCTCCACTTT
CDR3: CASSTYTGPGSPLHF

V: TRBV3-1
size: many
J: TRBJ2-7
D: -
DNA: TGTGCCAGCAGCCAAGACCTGGCCGCTGCCCGCGAGCAGTACTTC
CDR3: CASSQDLAAAREQYF

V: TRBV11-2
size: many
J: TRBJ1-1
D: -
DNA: TGTGCCAGCAGCTTAGTGGAGGGGGTGAACACTGAAGCTTTCTTT
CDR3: CASSLVEGVNTEAFF

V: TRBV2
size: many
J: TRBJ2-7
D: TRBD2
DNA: TGTGCCAGCACACAGGGACTAGTAGTCCCCTACGAGCAGTACTTC
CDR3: CASTQGLVVPYEQYF

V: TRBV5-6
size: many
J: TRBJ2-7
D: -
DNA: TGTGCCAGCAGCTTGGCCCCCCTTCTCGGCGAGCAGTACTTC
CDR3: CASSLAPLLGEQYF

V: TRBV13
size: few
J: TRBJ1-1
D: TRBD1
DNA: TGTGCCAGCAGCTTACCTGGGACAGGGGACACTGAAGCTTTCTTT
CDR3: CASSLPGTGDTEAFF

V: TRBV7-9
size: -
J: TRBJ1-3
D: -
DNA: TGTGCCAGCAGCTTCCCGGCACAGGAGAGGCCTGGAAACACCATATATTTT
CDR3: CASSFPAQERPGNTIYF

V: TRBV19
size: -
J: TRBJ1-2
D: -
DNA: TGTGCCAGTACCCGGGATTCTAACTATGGCTACACCTTC
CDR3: CASTRDSNYGYTF

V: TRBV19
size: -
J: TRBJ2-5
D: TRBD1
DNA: TGTGCCAGTAGCCCTGTACCGGGACAGATACAAGAGACCCAGTACTTC
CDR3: CASSPVPGQIQETQYF

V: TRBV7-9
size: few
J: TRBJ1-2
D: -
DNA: TGTGCCAGCAGCTTAGCGGGAGACGGTGGCTACACCTTC
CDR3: CASSLAGDGGYTF

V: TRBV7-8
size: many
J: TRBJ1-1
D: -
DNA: TGTGCCAGCAGCTTAGCGCGGACCGTGAACACTGAAGCTTTCTTT
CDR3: CASSLARTVNTEAFF

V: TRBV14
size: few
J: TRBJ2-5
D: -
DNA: TGTGCCAGCAGCCAAGTCCACCAAGAGACCCAGTACTTC
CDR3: CASSQVHQETQYF

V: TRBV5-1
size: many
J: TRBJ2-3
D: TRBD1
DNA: TGCGCCAGCAGCCCGGGACAGGGGGTTAGCACAGATACGCAGTATTTT
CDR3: CASSPGQGVSTDTQYF

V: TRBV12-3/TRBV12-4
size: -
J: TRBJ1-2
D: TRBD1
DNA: TGTGCCAGCAGCCATCTTCTCGGGACAGTGCACTATGGCTACACCTTC
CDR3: CASSHLLGTVHYGYTF

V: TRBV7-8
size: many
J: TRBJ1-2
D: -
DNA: TGTGCCAGCAGCTTAGCGCCGGGAACTAACTATGGCTACACCTTC
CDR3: CASSLAPGTNYGYTF

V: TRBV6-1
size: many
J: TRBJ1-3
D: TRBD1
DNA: TGTGCCAGCAGTTCCGGGACAGTCTCTGGAAACACCATATATTTT
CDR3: CASSSGTVSGNTIYF

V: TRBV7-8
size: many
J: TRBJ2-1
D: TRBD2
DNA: TGTGCCAGCAGCCCGAATAGCGGGAGGTCCTACAATGAGCAGTTCTTC
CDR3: CASSPNSGRSYNEQFF

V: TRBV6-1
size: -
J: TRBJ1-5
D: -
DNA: TGTGCCAGCAGTCGACCTGGCCATCAGCCCCAGCATTTT
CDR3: CASSRPGHQPQHF

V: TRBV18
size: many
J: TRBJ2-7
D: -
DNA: TGTGCCAGCTCACCACAGGGTTTGGGGGCCTACGAGCAGTACTTC
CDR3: CASSPQGLGAYEQYF

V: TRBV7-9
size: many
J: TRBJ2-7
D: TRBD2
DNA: TGTGCCAGCAGCCCCCTGGGACTAGCAGGGTCCTACGAGCAGTACTTC
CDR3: CASSPLGLAGSYEQYF